The rows below give T cell receptor beta chains drawn from one sample of a study of beta chain features in type 1 diabetes. Repertoires were generated with immunoSEQ multiplex PCR, while TCRdb's copy carries only in-frame clones and drops some. Of a few hundred thousand clones listed, roughly 13% are singletons. The sample was naive CD4+ T cells from blood. These receptors were obtained from a young woman with type 1 diabetes. Each CDR3 is given with its conserved first and last residue. Fields, in order: D gene, J gene, V gene, clone size, CDR3 protein, CDR3 DNA. The D gene is left open where the match is weak. Size tells how often a clone was seen (once, few, many) or the class of an expanded clone, and some rows leave it out.

d_gene: TRBD1; j_gene: TRBJ1-1; v_gene: TRBV4-3; abundance: NA; CDR3aa: CASSQGNRGEEAFF; CDR3nt: TGCGCCAGCAGCCAGGGTAACAGGGGCGAGGAGGCTTTCTTT
d_gene: NA; j_gene: TRBJ2-1; v_gene: TRBV28; abundance: NA; CDR3aa: CASSLNGNEQFF; CDR3nt: TGTGCCAGCAGTTTGAACGGTAATGAGCAGTTCTTC
d_gene: TRBD1; j_gene: TRBJ2-2; v_gene: TRBV19; abundance: few; CDR3aa: CASSPADRGTGELFF; CDR3nt: TGTGCCAGTAGTCCGGCGGACAGGGGGACCGGGGAGCTGTTTTTT
d_gene: TRBD2; j_gene: TRBJ2-7; v_gene: TRBV5-1; abundance: NA; CDR3aa: CASSWEGLANYEQYF; CDR3nt: TGCGCCAGCAGCTGGGAGGGACTAGCGAACTACGAGCAGTACTTC
d_gene: TRBD2; j_gene: TRBJ2-1; v_gene: TRBV11-1; abundance: NA; CDR3aa: CASSLAGGPYGEQFF; CDR3nt: TGTGCCAGCAGCTTAGCGGGAGGGCCTTATGGAGAGCAGTTCTTC
d_gene: TRBD1; j_gene: TRBJ2-3; v_gene: TRBV4-2; abundance: NA; CDR3aa: CASSLTTGVSTDTQYF; CDR3nt: TGTGCCAGCAGCCTCACTACAGGGGTCTCCACAGATACGCAGTATTTT
d_gene: TRBD2; j_gene: TRBJ2-7; v_gene: TRBV6-6; abundance: NA; CDR3aa: CASSFSGGGEQYF; CDR3nt: TGTGCCAGCAGTTTCTCGGGGGGGGGTGAGCAGTACTTC
d_gene: TRBD2; j_gene: TRBJ2-1; v_gene: TRBV5-5; abundance: few; CDR3aa: CASSLLTSALAGEQFF; CDR3nt: TGTGCCAGCAGCTTGCTGACTAGCGCTCTGGCGGGTGAGCAGTTCTTC
d_gene: TRBD2; j_gene: TRBJ2-5; v_gene: TRBV7-2; abundance: NA; CDR3aa: CASSLVAPSGVQETQYF; CDR3nt: TGTGCCAGCAGCTTAGTGGCTCCTAGCGGGGTACAAGAGACCCAGTACTTC
d_gene: NA; j_gene: TRBJ1-4; v_gene: TRBV7-9; abundance: few; CDR3aa: CASSPLVRGGPNEKLFF; CDR3nt: TGTGCCAGCAGCCCGCTCGTAAGGGGCGGACCTAATGAAAAACTGTTTTTT
d_gene: NA; j_gene: TRBJ2-7; v_gene: TRBV4-3; abundance: few; CDR3aa: CASSQDQWSSYEQYF; CDR3nt: TGCGCCAGCAGCCAAGATCAATGGAGCTCCTACGAGCAGTACTTC
d_gene: NA; j_gene: TRBJ1-1; v_gene: TRBV4-3; abundance: NA; CDR3aa: CASSQDGGTEAFF; CDR3nt: TGCGCCAGCAGCCAAGATGGAGGCACTGAAGCTTTCTTT
d_gene: TRBD1; j_gene: TRBJ1-2; v_gene: TRBV6-5; abundance: NA; CDR3aa: CASSYGYRGYGYTF; CDR3nt: TGTGCCAGCAGTTACGGGTACAGGGGCTATGGCTACACCTTC
d_gene: TRBD1; j_gene: TRBJ1-1; v_gene: TRBV7-6; abundance: NA; CDR3aa: CASSSTGVTEAFF; CDR3nt: TGTGCCAGCAGCTCCACAGGGGTCACTGAAGCTTTCTTT
d_gene: NA; j_gene: TRBJ2-3; v_gene: TRBV29-1; abundance: few; CDR3aa: CSWQGLADTQYF; CDR3nt: TGCAGCTGGCAGGGGCTGGCAGATACGCAGTATTTT
d_gene: NA; j_gene: TRBJ1-1; v_gene: TRBV10-3; abundance: few; CDR3aa: CAITTVMNTEAFF; CDR3nt: TGTGCCATTACGACAGTCATGAACACTGAAGCTTTCTTT
d_gene: TRBD1; j_gene: TRBJ1-6; v_gene: TRBV19; abundance: few; CDR3aa: CASSIAGQAVRSLHF; CDR3nt: TGTGCCAGTAGTATAGCTGGACAGGCCGTGAGATCCCTCCACTTT
d_gene: TRBD2; j_gene: TRBJ2-3; v_gene: TRBV5-1; abundance: few; CDR3aa: CASMEVLADTDTQYF; CDR3nt: TGCGCCAGCATGGAGGTACTAGCGGACACAGATACGCAGTATTTT
d_gene: TRBD1; j_gene: TRBJ2-7; v_gene: TRBV27; abundance: NA; CDR3aa: CASSSGQGTHF; CDR3nt: TGTGCCAGCAGTTCGGGACAGGGGACGCACTTC
d_gene: TRBD2; j_gene: TRBJ2-3; v_gene: TRBV5-4; abundance: NA; CDR3aa: CASSFTSGARTDTQYF; CDR3nt: TGTGCCAGCAGCTTTACTAGCGGGGCTCGCACAGATACGCAGTATTTT
d_gene: NA; j_gene: TRBJ1-1; v_gene: TRBV4-1; abundance: few; CDR3aa: CASSQISVSSAFF; CDR3nt: TGCGCCAGCAGCCAAATATCGGTGAGCTCAGCTTTCTTT
d_gene: TRBD1; j_gene: TRBJ2-7; v_gene: TRBV5-6; abundance: few; CDR3aa: CASSPPPGQGTYEQYF; CDR3nt: TGTGCCAGCAGCCCCCCACCGGGACAGGGAACCTACGAGCAGTACTTC
d_gene: NA; j_gene: TRBJ1-2; v_gene: TRBV6-6; abundance: NA; CDR3aa: CASSREAAGYTF; CDR3nt: TGTGCCAGCAGCCGCGAGGCGGCCGGCTACACCTTC
d_gene: TRBD1; j_gene: TRBJ2-7; v_gene: TRBV28; abundance: NA; CDR3aa: CASTQDRGRYEQYF; CDR3nt: TGTGCCAGCACGCAGGACAGGGGGAGATACGAGCAGTACTTC
d_gene: TRBD1; j_gene: TRBJ1-2; v_gene: TRBV7-9; abundance: NA; CDR3aa: CASRPPGQGILYGYTF; CDR3nt: TGTGCCAGCAGACCACCGGGACAGGGGATTTTATATGGCTACACCTTC